The clone carrying this T cell receptor beta chain was detected only a few times. At one end the junction does not follow the germline gene, possibly because of a read error. TCRdb redid the calling of the RT-PCR reads with MiXCR, one entry per CDR3 protein. This table has a few hundred thousand distinct CDR3 sequences, around 13% appearing once. The data stem from a study of response to subunit inactivated influenza vaccine. This CDR3 has 15 residues. Germline CDR1 LNHDA, CDR2 SQIVND (reference sequence). The chain combines TRBV19 with TRBJ2-7; D gene unclear. The sample here was PBMCs from blood, taken 11 to 12 days after vaccination. This sequence was found in a middle-aged man who received an inactivated influenza vaccine. CDR3 sequence reads: CASSVDSGGSYEQYF. The CDR3 nucleotides are TGTGCCAGTAGTGTAGACTCCGGCGGCTCCTACGAGCAGTACTTC.